This passage covers 19 T cell receptor beta chains from one sample sequenced in a study of shared clonotypes between healthy human individuals. Sequenced by immunoSEQ multiplex PCR; TCRdb stores in-frame clones only, minus some. The sample holds about 2 million clones, about 95% seen once. Naive CD8 cells were CD45RO-negative, positively selected for CCR7, excluding terminally differentiated effector memory CD45RA+ cells. Sequencing was performed on naive CD8+ T cells sorted from blood. Receptors originate from a man between 18 and 35 years old in good health.

The CDR3 reads CASSPTGKAAYEQYF. The DNA of the CDR3 is TGTGCCAGCAGCCCTACAGGGAAAGCTGCCTACGAGCAGTACTTC. This sequence joins TRBV11-2 and TRBJ2-7, with a tentative D call TRBD1 (6 bases). Trimming left V 5 bases short and J 2 bases short, with 16 bases between. Germline lookup yields CDR1 SGHAT and CDR2 FQNNGV. This CDR3 has 15 residues.

This clone showed up just once. The chain is built from TRBV6-1 and TRBJ1-1, with 10 bases matching TRBD1. Trimming took 0 bases from V and 5 from J; bases not matched to a gene: 3. The CDR3 loop spans 15 amino acids. Germline values: CDR1 MNHNS, CDR2 SASEGT. In DNA form, the CDR3 reads TGTGCCAGCAGTGAAGCGGGGACAGGGGAGACTGAAGCTTTCTTT. Its protein is CASSEAGTGETEAFF.

The rearrangement joins TRBV4-1 to TRBJ2-5; 8 nucleotides agree with TRBD1. CDR1 is MGHRA and CDR2 is YSYEKL in the germline V gene. The V segment lost 2 bases and the J segment 9 bases; nucleotides outside the gene matches: 8. The CDR3 covers 14 residues. This CDR3 is CASSQLTGGLAQYF. The CDR3 DNA reads TGCGCCAGCAGCCAATTAACAGGGGGATTGGCCCAGTACTTC.

The rearrangement joins TRBV6-1 to TRBJ1-1, with D perhaps matching TRBD1 (6 bases). Per the germline V gene, CDR1 is MNHNS and CDR2 is SASEGT. The V and J ends lost 8 bases and 0 bases respectively, with 13 bases between them. This CDR3 comprises 14 residues. In DNA, the CDR3 is TGTGCCAGCGGGGGCAGGGGACTGAACACTGAAGCTTTCTTT. Protein sequence: CASGGRGLNTEAFF.

A note on this clone: Other DNA sequences in this specimen translate into the identical CDR3. The V gene is TRBV6-5, the J gene TRBJ2-1; D not certain. Germline CDR1 and CDR2: MNHEY and SVGAGI. Trimming shortened V by 0 bases and J by 5 bases, and 5 bases separated the two germline ends. The CDR3 sequence is 13 residues long. The CDR3 region has the DNA TGTGCCAGCAGTTACTCGAGCGACAATGAGCAGTTCTTC. It specifies CASSYSSDNEQFF.

The rearrangement joins TRBV11-2 to TRBJ2-5, with D tentatively TRBD1 (6 bases). The CDR3 is made up of 15 amino acids. CDR1 SGHAT and CDR2 FQNNGV come from the germline V gene. Trimming took off 4 bases at V and 0 bases at J, with 12 bases between the two ends. DNA for the CDR3: TGTGCCAGCAGCTCCACGGGACAAGACCAAGAGACCCAGTACTTC. It codes for CASSSTGQDQETQYF. Based on the CDR3 plus reference TRBV11-2 and TRBJ2-5, the full variable domain is EAGVAQSPRYKIIEKRQSVAFWCNPISGHATLYWYQQILGQGPKLLIQFQNNGVVDDSQLPKDRFSAERLKGVDSTLKIQPAKLEDSAVYLCASSSTGQDQETQYFGPGTRLLVL.

This chain links TRBV2 with TRBJ2-1; 9 positions agree with TRBD1. CDR3 length equals 14 residues. Per the germline V gene, CDR1 is SNHLY and CDR2 is FYNNEI. The ends lost 3 bases at V and 7 bases at J; junction bases unmatched: 4. The CDR3 spells CASSEGQGLNEQFF. CDR3 nucleotide sequence: TGTGCCAGCAGTGAGGGACAGGGTCTGAATGAGCAGTTCTTC.

This clone was seen a few times. V gene TRBV9 combines with J gene TRBJ1-4, with 8 bases identical to TRBD1. Germline CDR1 and CDR2: SGDLS and YYNGEE. This CDR3 is 17 amino acids long. V lost 3 bases and J lost 6; bases outside the gene matches: 13. The CDR3 nucleotides read TGTGCCAGCAGCGCCTCACAACTGACAGGGGAGGATGAAAAACTGTTTTTT. Translation: CASSASQLTGEDEKLFF. Full variable domain (rest looked up from reference TRBV9 and TRBJ1-4): DSGVTQTPKHLITATGQRVTLRCSPRSGDLSVYWYQQSLDQGLQFLIQYYNGEERAKGNILERFSAQQFPDLHSELNLSSLELGDSALYFCASSASQLTGEDEKLFFGSGTQLSVL.

For this clone: The same CDR3 also results from other DNA sequences found in this sample. The genes are TRBV2 and TRBJ2-7; D remains unclear. Germline CDR1 reads SNHLY; CDR2 reads FYNNEI. Trimming removed 1 base from V and 4 bases from J, with 8 bases in between. The CDR3 consists of 13 residues. The CDR3, as DNA: TGTGCCAGCAGTGAAGGGGTCGGGTACGAGCAGTACTTC. Its protein product is CASSEGVGYEQYF.

The V call is TRBV6-6, the J call TRBJ1-3; D unclear. Looked up from germline, CDR1 is MNHNY and CDR2 is SVGAGI (reference sequence). The CDR3 runs to 11 residues. Trimming took 11 bases from V and 0 from J, leaving 5 bases between them. The chain's CDR3 is CAGYSGNTIYF. The CDR3 DNA follows: TGTGCCGGGTACTCTGGAAACACCATATATTTT.

The chain recombines TRBV7-9 with TRBJ2-7, with TRBD2 matching over 10 bases. Per germline, CDR1 SEHNR and CDR2 FQNEAQ (reference sequence). With 5 bases clipped from V and 2 bases from J, the junction kept 3 bases outside the gene matches. The CDR3 is 14 residues long. The CDR3 loop is CASSPSGSPYEQYF. DNA for the CDR3: TGTGCCAGCAGCCCTAGCGGGAGCCCCTACGAGCAGTACTTC.

The chain uses TRBV27 and TRBJ1-2; TRBD1 might be the D (6 bases). Germline-derived CDR1 and CDR2 are MNHEY and SMNVEV (reference sequence). V shed 3 bases and J shed 3 bases, with 17 bases lying between them. This CDR3 is built from 16 residues. The CDR3 region has the DNA TGTGCCAGCAGTTTCAGTTCGGGGAGGGGGGACTATGGCTACACCTTC. The encoded protein is CASSFSSGRGDYGYTF.

The chain couples TRBV7-6 to TRBJ2-1, with D unclear. V lost 2 bases and J 0 bases, leaving 14 bases between the germline ends. Germline CDR1 is SGHVS and CDR2 is FNYEAQ. This CDR3 spans 17 amino acids. Here the CDR3 DNA reads TGTGCCAGCAGCTTACTCCAGGCGCTAAGCTCCTACAATGAGCAGTTCTTC. Its protein is CASSLLQALSSYNEQFF.

About this clone: At the DNA level, this CDR3 is encoded by other sequences in the same sample as well. The CDR3 reads CASSYEVGGTEAFF. The CDR3 coding sequence is TGTGCCAGCAGTTACGAGGTGGGGGGCACTGAAGCTTTCTTT. The genes are TRBV6-5 and TRBJ1-1, with D perhaps TRBD1 (5 bases). The CDR3 is made up of 14 amino acids. CDR1 and CDR2 (germline): MNHEY, SVGAGI. With 2 bases removed from V and 4 bases from J, the gap between germline ends came to 11 bases.

The V gene is TRBV27, the J gene TRBJ2-2; TRBD2 matches 9 bases. Trimming at V came to 4 bases and at J to 1 base, leaving 4 bases not matched to a gene. Germline lookup yields CDR1 MNHEY and CDR2 SMNVEV (reference sequence). CDR3 length equals 16 residues. CDR3 DNA sequence: TGTGCCAGCAGTTCCTTACTAGCGGGGAACACCGGGGAGCTGTTTTTT. Its translation: CASSSLLAGNTGELFF.

The chain combines TRBV11-2 with TRBJ2-7; 8 positions match TRBD2. Germline V lookup: CDR1 SGHAT, CDR2 FQNNGV. The CDR3 covers 15 residues. V was clipped by 1 base and J by 5 bases; unmatched bases: 7. This chain's CDR3 is CASSLGGREVDEQYF. CDR3 DNA sequence: TGTGCCAGCAGCTTAGGTGGGCGGGAGGTTGACGAGCAGTACTTC.

The V gene is TRBV5-1, the J gene TRBJ1-6, with unresolved D. Trimming took off 0 bases at V and 6 bases at J, with 4 bases between the two ends. The germline V gene has CDR1 SGHRS and CDR2 YFSETQ. The CDR3 has 13 amino acids. The DNA of the CDR3 is TGCGCCAGCAGCTTGGAAACTAATTCACCCCTCCACTTT. It codes for CASSLETNSPLHF.

Only a few counts were recorded for this clone. This chain links TRBV9 with TRBJ1-2, with 9 bases aligning to TRBD1. This CDR3 has 15 residues. V gave up 2 bases and J gave up 8 bases; unmatched junction bases: 10. CDR1 and CDR2 (germline): SGDLS, YYNGEE. The CDR3 nucleotides read TGTGCCAGCAGCGTCGGCCGGGACAGGGCCGGCGGCTACACCTTC. Protein product: CASSVGRDRAGGYTF. The full variable domain, with the rest looked up from reference TRBV9 and TRBJ1-2, is DSGVTQTPKHLITATGQRVTLRCSPRSGDLSVYWYQQSLDQGLQFLIQYYNGEERAKGNILERFSAQQFPDLHSELNLSSLELGDSALYFCASSVGRDRAGGYTFGSGTRLTVV.

This clone came up once. The genes are TRBV27 and TRBJ2-7; 9 bases line up with TRBD1. CDR1 MNHEY and CDR2 SMNVEV come from the germline V gene (reference sequence). The CDR3 spans 13 residues. Losses at the gene ends were 2 bases for V and 5 bases for J; bases not matched to a gene: 1. CDR3 region: CASSLGDRDEQYF. Written as DNA, the CDR3 is TGTGCCAGCAGTTTAGGGGACAGGGACGAGCAGTACTTC.